Shown below are 4 T cell receptor beta chains from a single sample sequenced in a study of blood T cells in healthy people across ages. A second PCR of 7 to 11 cycles used a sample-barcoded 5' primer and a J-beta primer mix. TCRdb re-analysed the 5' RACE reads in MiXCR, keeping a single row per CDR3 protein. This table holds fewer than 2,000,000 distinct CDR3 sequences, about two fifths found once. The sequenced material came from blood. The receptor source for this set is a human donor in good health.

This clonotype was found a few times. The chain joins TRBV29-1 to TRBJ1-4, with 8 bases identical to TRBD1. Germline loops: CDR1 SQVTM, CDR2 ANQGSEA. The CDR3 loop spans 14 amino acids. V shed 5 bases, J shed 2 bases, and the junction held 4 bases outside the gene matches. CDR3 sequence (DNA): TGCAGCGTTTCAGGGGGCGTTACTAATGAAAAACTGTTTTTT. It translates to CSVSGGVTNEKLFF.

This clonotype showed up just a few times. The J gene is TRBJ2-1, the V gene TRBV4-1, with D possibly being TRBD1 (6 bases). V dropped 3 bases and J dropped 4 bases, with 10 bases sitting between them. Germline assignment: CDR1 MGHRA and CDR2 YSYEKL. The CDR3 loop spans 14 amino acids. The DNA of the CDR3 is TGCGCCAGCAGCCACTCAGGGGAGTACAATGAGCAGTTCTTC. Translated: CASSHSGEYNEQFF.

This clonotype was picked up a small number of times. The chain uses TRBV5-1 and TRBJ2-4; 7 nucleotides align to TRBD2. The J call is in doubt because the DNA end fits TRBJ2-7 better. CDR3 length: 13 amino acids. Germline CDR1 SGHRS, CDR2 YFSETQ. CDR3 DNA: TGCGCCAGCGCGGGACTACTAAGCTACGAGCAGTACTTC. Translating gives CASAGLLSYEQYF.

This rearrangement joins TRBV6-2 or TRBV6-3 to TRBJ1-1; no clear D gene. Germline CDR1 MNHEY, CDR2 SVGEGT. CDR3 length: 13 amino acids. Trimming cost V 7 bases and J 5 bases, with 14 bases left between them. DNA for the CDR3: TGTGCCAGCATTAAGAACGCGGGGACTGAAGCTTTCTTT. It translates to CASIKNAGTEAFF.